The 10 T cell receptor beta chains below all came from one sample that was sequenced in a study of beta chain features in type 1 diabetes. Study conclusions and caveats: Type 1 diabetes patients had moderately but significantly shorter TCRB CDR3s in all four CD4+ subsets.

The sequenced template was cDNA made from the entire isolated RNA. The table came from immunoSEQ multiplex PCR; TCRdb's copy has only in-frame clones and leaves some out. Among almost 350,000 clones, around 8.5% were seen once, and the ten largest hold approximately 1%. Antigens of these TCRs are unknown. Sequencing was done on a sample of central memory CD4+ T cells from blood. These TCRs come from a man under 40 with type 1 diabetes.

This clone was seen only a few times. V usage is TRBV5-5 and J usage is TRBJ2-4; D is ambiguous. CDR3 size: 15 residues. Germline values: CDR1 SGHKS, CDR2 YYEKEE (reference sequence). V lost 0 bases to trimming and J lost 0 bases, with 7 bases between them. This chain's CDR3 is CASSLDTLAKNIQYF. CDR3 bases: TGTGCCAGCAGCTTGGACACCTTAGCCAAAAACATTCAGTACTTC.

In its sample, this clone was seen a few times. The CDR3: CASSAGTGGWRNIQYF. The CDR3 region has the DNA TGTGCCAGCAGCGCCGGGACAGGGGGTTGGAGAAACATTCAGTACTTC. The rearrangement joins TRBV5-6 to TRBJ2-4; 11 bases are shared with TRBD1. The CDR3 length is 16 residues. Germline V gene lookup returns CDR1 SGHDT and CDR2 YYEEEE. Unmatched junction bases numbered 9, after V lost 4 bases and J lost 6 bases.

This clone was detected many times. The V call is TRBV6-4, the J call TRBJ2-1; D is possibly TRBD2 (7 bases). In germline, CDR1 is MRHNA, CDR2 SNTAGT. Deletions cut 6 bases from V and 0 bases from J, with 12 bases between. The CDR3 contains 15 residues. The CDR3 coding sequence is TGTGCCAGCAGCGCGGCGGGGGCCTCCTACAATGAGCAGTTCTTC. Translating gives CASSAAGASYNEQFF.

This sequence joins TRBV9 and TRBJ2-5; D remains unclear. With 0 bases removed from V and 5 bases from J, the gap between germline ends came to 8 bases. Germline assignment: CDR1 SGDLS and CDR2 YYNGEE. CDR3 length: 13 residues. For the CDR3, the DNA is TGTGCCAGCAGCGTAGCGGAAATGGAGACCCAGTACTTC. It yields the protein CASSVAEMETQYF.

This clone was detected only a few times. The CDR3 DNA follows: TGTGCCAGCAGCTTGGTCTACGAGCAGTACTTC. It codes for CASSLVYEQYF. The J gene is TRBJ2-7, the V gene TRBV5-6; D is undetermined. The CDR3 is made up of 11 amino acids. Germline V gene lookup returns CDR1 SGHDT and CDR2 YYEEEE. V lost 0 bases and J lost 3, with 1 base in between.

The chain links TRBV4-3 to TRBJ2-7, with D maybe TRBD2 (5 bases). CDR1 LGHNA and CDR2 YSLEER come from the germline V gene. The CDR3 contains 15 residues. Trimming pared 7 bases from V and 0 bases from J, leaving 16 bases between. The CDR3 reads CASTFGLGSSYEQYF. CDR3 nucleotides: TGCGCCAGCACCTTCGGTCTGGGGAGCTCCTACGAGCAGTACTTC.

The chain couples TRBV27 to TRBJ1-3; D is ambiguous. The CDR3 extends over 14 amino acids. Germline CDR1 and CDR2: MNHEY and SMNVEV (reference sequence). Deletions cut 3 bases from V and 4 bases from J, with 10 bases between. DNA of the CDR3: TGTGCCAGCAGTTTCTGGGCGGTAGGAAACACCATATATTTT. Translation gives CASSFWAVGNTIYF.

The CDR3 here is CASSLDRDYGYTF. The CDR3 DNA sequence: TGCGCCAGCAGTCTAGACAGGGACTATGGCTACACCTTC. The chain joins TRBV10-2 to TRBJ1-2; 7 bases are shared with TRBD1. The CDR3 covers 13 residues. The germline gives CDR1 WSHSY, CDR2 SAAADI. The ends lost 5 bases at V and 3 bases at J; junction bases unmatched: 3.

In this sample, this clone turned up a few times. This chain links TRBV11-2 with TRBJ2-7; 8 bases are shared with TRBD1. J was trimmed by 0 bases and V by 6 bases; bases with no gene match: 4. There are 14 residues in the CDR3. Per germline, CDR1 SGHAT and CDR2 FQNNGV. The DNA of the CDR3 is TGTGCCAGCAGACGGACAGGGACCTCCTACGAGCAGTACTTC. Protein: CASRRTGTSYEQYF.

This clone has just a few counts. This chain joins TRBV5-1 and TRBJ2-5; tentative D call: TRBD2 (5 bases). The CDR3 spans 14 residues. V was pared by 1 base and J by 1 base, with 8 bases between. The germline gives CDR1 SGHRS, CDR2 YFSETQ. CDR3 DNA sequence: TGCGCCAGCAGCTTGTCGGGAATCCAAGAGACCCAGTACTTC. Translating it yields CASSLSGIQETQYF.